These T cell receptor beta chains were read from a single sample in a study of neurological immune-mediated disorders. TCRdb called the 5' RACE reads again in MiXCR, with one record for every CDR3 protein. Among 81,000 or so distinct CDR3 sequences listed, 13% were seen once. The sample taken for sequencing was PBMCs. These receptors all come from a female donor with HTLV-1-associated myelopathy (HAM/TSP). Each CDR3 is given with its conserved first and last residue. Each record gives: V gene, clone size, D gene, CDR3 length, J gene, CDR3 protein, CDR3 DNA. A D gene is named only where the DNA matches it firmly. Rows give clone size only sometimes, using once, few, many, or a class for an expanded clone.

TRBV7-9	many	NA	13	TRBJ2-7	CASSPEGFYEQYF	TGTGCCAGCAGCCCAGAGGGCTTCTACGAGCAGTACTTC
TRBV28	many	NA	13	TRBJ2-2	CASRLSNTGELFF	TGTGCCAGCAGGCTTTCGAACACCGGGGAGCTGTTTTTT
TRBV18	NA	TRBD1	15	TRBJ2-2	CASSRRGTNTGELFF	TGTGCCAGCTCACGCAGGGGGACGAACACCGGGGAGCTGTTTTTT
TRBV5-1	NA	NA	13	TRBJ2-1	CASSVGTRNEQFF	TGCGCCAGCAGCGTCGGGACGAGAAATGAGCAGTTCTTC
TRBV6-5	many	NA	13	TRBJ2-7	CASSYQGVSEQYF	TGTGCCAGCAGTTACCAAGGGGTTAGCGAGCAGTACTTC
TRBV20-1	many	TRBD2	15	TRBJ2-3	CSARMGLAGSDTQYF	TGCAGTGCTAGGATGGGACTAGCGGGGTCAGATACGCAGTATTTT
TRBV6-1	many	NA	13	TRBJ2-2	CASKTGITGELFF	TGTGCCAGCAAAACAGGGATCACCGGGGAGCTGTTTTTT
TRBV28	NA	TRBD1	15	TRBJ1-6	CASSLSGGGASPLHF	TGTGCCAGCAGTTTATCAGGAGGGGGCGCTTCACCCCTCCACTTT
TRBV5-1	many	NA	15	TRBJ1-2	CASSLPDRDLYGYTF	TGCGCCAGCAGCTTACCAGACAGAGACCTATACGGCTACACCTTC
TRBV5-1	many	TRBD2	15	TRBJ2-7	CASSFGGATSYEQYF	TGCGCCAGCAGCTTCGGGGGGGCCACATCCTACGAGCAGTACTTC
TRBV4-2	NA	NA	14	TRBJ2-3	CASSLDPHTDTQYF	TGTGCCAGCAGCCTCGATCCTCACACAGATACGCAGTATTTT
TRBV5-5	many	TRBD2	16	TRBJ2-3	CASSFRLAGGADTQYF	TGTGCCAGCAGCTTTCGACTAGCGGGAGGGGCAGATACGCAGTATTTT
TRBV5-1	many	TRBD2	17	TRBJ2-1	CASSSGLAGGPSGEQFF	TGCGCCAGCAGCTCGGGACTAGCGGGGGGGCCTTCGGGTGAGCAGTTCTTC
TRBV9	many	TRBD2	18	TRBJ2-5	CASSGTSGGAGVGETQYF	TGTGCCAGCAGCGGGACTAGCGGGGGCGCCGGGGTGGGAGAGACCCAGTACTTC
TRBV5-1	NA	TRBD1	13	TRBJ1-1	CASRSTGDTEAFF	TGCGCCAGCCGCAGTACAGGGGACACTGAAGCTTTCTTT
TRBV5-1	many	NA	15	TRBJ1-1	CASSFTGTGNTEAFF	TGCGCCAGCAGCTTCACCGGGACGGGGAACACTGAAGCTTTCTTT
TRBV5-1	many	NA	14	TRBJ2-7	CASSLGHHSYEQYF	TGCGCCAGCAGCTTGGGACACCACTCCTACGAGCAGTACTTC
TRBV5-1	many	TRBD1	14	TRBJ1-2	CASSPGTGVYGYTF	TGCGCCAGCAGCCCCGGGACAGGGGTCTATGGCTACACCTTC
TRBV6-6	many	NA	15	TRBJ2-1	CASSYPGTVYNEQFF	TGTGCCAGCAGTTACCCCGGGACGGTGTACAATGAGCAGTTCTTC
TRBV12-3/TRBV12-4	many	NA	15	TRBJ2-3	CASSFNSHFTDTQYF	TGTGCCAGCAGTTTTAACAGCCACTTCACAGATACGCAGTATTTT
TRBV6-5	many	TRBD2	15	TRBJ2-1	CASSPGLAGAGGQFF	TGTGCCAGCAGTCCGGGACTAGCGGGGGCGGGGGGGCAGTTCTTC
TRBV27	many	NA	13	TRBJ2-7	CASSNGISYEQYF	TGTGCCAGCAGTAACGGGATCTCCTACGAGCAGTACTTC
TRBV6-5	many	NA	15	TRBJ1-1	CASRPSTADITEAFF	TGTGCCAGCAGACCCTCGACAGCAGATATAACTGAAGCTTTCTTT
TRBV9	many	NA	15	TRBJ1-6	CASSVLAENNSPLHF	TGTGCCAGCAGCGTATTGGCAGAGAATAATTCACCCCTCCACTTT
TRBV6-5	NA	TRBD1	15	TRBJ2-2	CASSWGQVRTGELFF	TGTGCCAGCAGTTGGGGACAGGTGCGCACCGGGGAGCTGTTTTTT
TRBV5-5	many	NA	13	TRBJ1-6	CASSLVLGSPLHF	TGTGCCAGCAGCTTGGTCCTTGGTTCACCCCTCCACTTT
TRBV20-1	many	TRBD2	15	TRBJ2-1	CSASRLGGGLDEQFF	TGCAGTGCTAGTCGCCTCGGGGGGGGACTTGATGAGCAGTTCTTC
TRBV20-1	many	NA	14	TRBJ2-3	CSARQIRSTDTQYF	TGCAGTGCTAGACAGATTCGTAGCACAGATACGCAGTATTTT
TRBV20-1	many	TRBD1	14	TRBJ1-1	CSARAGGPNTEAFF	TGCAGTGCTAGAGCAGGGGGACCGAACACTGAAGCTTTCTTT
TRBV5-5	once	TRBD1	18	TRBJ1-2	CASSLPVLGQGARYGYTF	TGTGCCAGCAGCCTGCCGGTATTAGGACAGGGGGCGCGGTATGGCTACACCTTC
TRBV15	medium-sized	NA	16	TRBJ1-5	CATSKDYRAGVQPQHF	TGTGCCACCAGCAAAGACTACAGGGCAGGAGTTCAGCCCCAGCATTTT
TRBV11-2	many	TRBD2	12	TRBJ2-1	CASSQAGREQFF	TGTGCCAGCAGCCAGGCCGGGAGGGAGCAGTTCTTC
TRBV18	many	NA	14	TRBJ2-7	CASSPPWARYEQYF	TGTGCCAGCTCACCACCGTGGGCCAGATACGAGCAGTACTTC
TRBV5-1	many	TRBD1	16	TRBJ2-7	CASSLGPGQGLNEQYF	TGCGCCAGCAGCTTGGGTCCGGGACAGGGTCTCAACGAGCAGTACTTC
TRBV5-1	many	TRBD1	16	TRBJ2-7	CASSNTRDRGAYEQYF	TGCGCCAGCAGCAACACCCGGGACAGGGGGGCCTACGAGCAGTACTTC
TRBV7-6	many	TRBD2	15	TRBJ2-1	CASSPLAGGQVEQFF	TGTGCCAGCAGCCCCCTAGCGGGGGGGCAAGTTGAGCAGTTCTTC
TRBV20-1	many	NA	12	TRBJ1-5	CSASDRNQPQHF	TGCAGTGCTAGTGACAGAAATCAGCCCCAGCATTTT
TRBV5-1	few	NA	15	TRBJ2-6	CASSFGLSGANVLTF	TGCGCCAGCAGCTTCGGTCTCTCTGGGGCCAACGTCCTGACTTTC
TRBV7-9	many	TRBD1	17	TRBJ2-7	CASSPGTGGYSSYEQYF	TGTGCCAGCAGCCCCGGGACAGGGGGCTACAGCTCCTACGAGCAGTACTTC
TRBV6-6	many	TRBD2	15	TRBJ2-7	CASSYGLAGSYEQYF	TGTGCCAGCAGTTACGGGCTAGCGGGTTCCTACGAGCAGTACTTC
TRBV14	NA	NA	14	TRBJ2-7	CASSQVGQIYEQYF	TGTGCCAGCAGCCAAGTCGGGCAGATCTACGAGCAGTACTTC
TRBV7-2	NA	NA	16	TRBJ2-1	CASSLASGGAYNEQFF	TGTGCCAGCAGCTTAGCGAGTGGGGGTGCATACAATGAGCAGTTCTTC
TRBV7-8	many	NA	15	TRBJ1-1	CASSLVAWGNTEAFF	TGTGCCAGCAGCTTAGTCGCGTGGGGAAACACTGAAGCTTTCTTT
TRBV7-2	NA	TRBD2	18	TRBJ2-3	CASSLAGTPAGGSDTQYF	TGTGCCAGCAGCTTAGCGGGGACTCCAGCGGGGGGGTCGGATACGCAGTATTTT
TRBV28	many	TRBD1	15	TRBJ1-4	CASSGEGAIDEKLFF	TGTGCCAGCAGTGGGGAGGGGGCGATCGATGAAAAACTGTTTTTT
TRBV5-5	many	NA	15	TRBJ2-5	CASSLGSINQETQYF	TGTGCCAGCAGCTTGGGGTCGATAAACCAAGAGACCCAGTACTTC
TRBV6-2/TRBV6-3	many	NA	14	TRBJ2-2	CASSYWGNTGELFF	TGTGCCAGCAGTTACTGGGGGAACACCGGGGAGCTGTTTTTT
TRBV27	many	NA	15	TRBJ2-3	CASSFDQLGADTQYF	TGTGCCAGCAGTTTCGACCAACTCGGAGCAGATACGCAGTATTTT
TRBV7-9	many	TRBD1	14	TRBJ2-3	CASSSGQGILTQYF	TGTGCCAGCAGCTCGGGACAGGGGATTCTCACGCAGTATTTT
TRBV12-3/TRBV12-4	many	NA	13	TRBJ2-2	CASSEQGPGELFF	TGTGCCAGCAGTGAACAGGGCCCCGGGGAGCTGTTTTTT
TRBV6-6	many	NA	12	TRBJ1-2	CASSPTGYGYTF	TGTGCCAGCAGTCCCACAGGATACGGCTACACCTTC
TRBV7-3	many	NA	18	TRBJ2-1	CASSRDRPRDGLYNEQFF	TGTGCCAGCAGCAGAGACCGGCCTCGGGACGGACTATACAATGAGCAGTTCTTC
TRBV6-2/TRBV6-3	NA	NA	14	TRBJ2-3	CASRSSGSTDTQYF	TGTGCCAGCAGGTCGTCAGGGAGCACAGATACGCAGTATTTT
TRBV5-1	many	NA	14	TRBJ2-2	CATPTGRNTGELFF	TGCGCCACTCCGACAGGACGGAACACCGGGGAGCTGTTTTTT
TRBV7-3	many	NA	14	TRBJ1-1	CASRYGGENTEAFF	TGTGCCAGCAGGTATGGGGGAGAGAACACTGAAGCTTTCTTT
TRBV6-2/TRBV6-3	many	TRBD1	17	TRBJ2-2	CASSSPRTGEPTGELFF	TGTGCCAGCAGTTCCCCAAGGACAGGGGAACCCACCGGGGAGCTGTTTTTT
TRBV11-3	NA	NA	15	TRBJ2-1	CASSFYPTGYNEQFF	TGTGCCAGCAGCTTCTACCCGACAGGCTACAATGAGCAGTTCTTC